The rows below give T cell receptor beta chains drawn from one sample of a study of control samples from healthy donors and cancer patients. Method: immunoSEQ multiplex PCR; TCRdb's copy keeps in-frame clones and lacks some. The sample yields approximately 82,000 clones, more than 70% seen once. Sequencing input: blood. These receptors all stem from a man between 45 and 60 years old in good health. Each CDR3 is given with its conserved first and last residue. The D gene is left open where the match is weak.

>TRBJ1-2|12|TRBD1|TRBV2
CASSPGGYGYTF
TGTGCCAGCAGCCCAGGGGGCTATGGCTACACCTTC
>TRBJ2-7|16|TRBD2|TRBV27
CASSLESGAGIGEQYF
TGTGCCAGCAGTTTAGAATCGGGAGCGGGAATCGGCGAGCAGTACTTC
>TRBJ2-3|15|.|TRBV4-3
CASSQEGGWGDTQYF
TGCGCCAGCAGCCAAGAGGGGGGCTGGGGAGATACGCAGTATTTT
>TRBJ2-1|15|TRBD2|TRBV7-3
CASSSTSGYYNEQFF
TGTGCCAGCAGCTCGACTAGCGGATATTACAATGAGCAGTTCTTC
>TRBJ2-3|16|.|TRBV4-3
CASSQGSGFSTDTQYF
TGCGCCAGCAGCCAAGGGAGTGGGTTTAGCACAGATACGCAGTATTTT
>TRBJ2-6|17|.|TRBV19
CASSRGTALPGANVLTF
TGTGCCAGTAGTCGCGGGACAGCTTTACCTGGGGCCAACGTCCTGACTTTC
>TRBJ1-2|15|.|TRBV18
CASSPSLQDSYGYTF
TGTGCCAGCTCACCATCCCTACAGGACAGCTATGGCTACACCTTC
>TRBJ2-5|15|TRBD1|TRBV25-1
CASSDTTTGLETQYF
TGTGCCAGCAGTGATACGACGACAGGGTTGGAGACCCAGTACTTC
>TRBJ2-7|15|.|TRBV28
CASSFLREASYEQYF
TGTGCCAGCAGTTTTCTAAGAGAGGCCTCCTACGAGCAGTACTTC
>TRBJ1-1|15|.|TRBV18
CASSSRQSPETEAFF
TGTGCCAGCTCATCTAGACAGAGCCCGGAGACTGAAGCTTTCTTT